A selection of T cell receptor beta chains follows, all from one sample in a study of CD8 T cells in Susac syndrome. From the immunoSEQ multiplex PCR reads, TCRdb called clonotypes with MiXCR, one entry per CDR3 protein. Found here are hundreds of thousands of distinct CDR3 sequences, roughly 95% of them singletons; the top ten hold around 0.07%. The sample comprised CD4+ T cells from PBMCs. Source of these receptors: a human donor with multiple sclerosis. Both conserved end residues are part of each CDR3.

v_gene,j_gene,CDR3aa
TRBV12-3/TRBV12-4,TRBJ2-5,CASAPDRDKETQYF
TRBV11-2,TRBJ1-5,CASSLWAGVGDQPQHF
TRBV29-1,TRBJ2-3,CSVEDRGPTDTQYF
TRBV29-1,TRBJ1-2,CSVYREAYGYTF
TRBV27,TRBJ1-5,CASSPDRGLEQPQHF
TRBV18,TRBJ2-1,CASSPPWSSYNEQFF
TRBV3-1,TRBJ1-5,CASSQDGTAQPQHF
TRBV20-1,TRBJ1-6,CSASQGMVSPLHF
TRBV4-2,TRBJ1-4,CASSQEWGATNEKLFF
TRBV7-2,TRBJ2-3,CASSLASGGTDTQYF
TRBV30,TRBJ2-1,CAWKGNGASSYNEQFF
TRBV14,TRBJ2-7,CASSQNTISYEQYF
TRBV9,TRBJ1-4,CASSPLGTRNEKLFF
TRBV20-1,TRBJ2-5,CSVRERTGYQETQYF
TRBV5-1,TRBJ2-1,CASSPLGSGDSYNEQFF
TRBV9,TRBJ1-1,CASSSRTGDERTEAFF
TRBV3-1,TRBJ2-3,CASIAAGTQYF
TRBV2,TRBJ2-5,CASSGTSGVEETQYF
TRBV20-1,TRBJ2-3,CSAATQGWTDTQYF
TRBV2,TRBJ2-1,CASSDVQGRDEQFF
TRBV27,TRBJ1-5,CASSLLPPGSYSNQPQHF
TRBV12-3/TRBV12-4,TRBJ1-2,CASSPGGARQGSYGYTF
TRBV28,TRBJ1-2,CASSLLRRVGAGNGYTF
TRBV3-1,TRBJ2-1,CASSQAHGNEQFF
TRBV6-5,TRBJ2-7,CASSLTGDHEQYF
TRBV6-5,TRBJ1-1,CASRVLGRDTEAFF
TRBV24-1,TRBJ1-2,CATSVTGVHGYTF
TRBV20-1,TRBJ2-5,CSASPGLAGLQETQYF